This is a list of T cell receptor beta chains from one sample in a study of shared clonotypes between healthy human individuals. Only in-frame clones appear in the TCRdb table, and some are missing; sequencing was by immunoSEQ multiplex PCR. This table has millions of clones, approximately 92% appearing once. The sequenced material came from naive CD4+ T cells sorted from blood. The receptors shown here come from a young man in good health. Both conserved end residues are part of each CDR3. The D gene is left open where the match is weak. The size entry is marked missing in some rows and otherwise reads once, few, many or a size class.

v_call	d_call	clone_size	j_call	cdr3_aa	cdr3_nt
TRBV6-5	NA	NA	TRBJ1-1	CASSLTGTEAFF	TGTGCCAGCAGTCTGACAGGCACTGAAGCTTTCTTT
TRBV19	TRBD2	NA	TRBJ2-3	CASSTTSGRTDTQYF	TGTGCCAGTAGTACCACTAGCGGGAGGACAGATACGCAGTATTTT
TRBV30	NA	NA	TRBJ2-7	CAWSVRGSGSYEQYF	TGTGCCTGGAGTGTACGAGGTTCGGGCTCCTACGAGCAGTACTTC
TRBV6-5	NA	NA	TRBJ1-6	CASSYTEGGSPLHF	TGTGCCAGCAGTTACACTGAGGGGGGATCACCCCTCCACTTT
TRBV7-3	NA	NA	TRBJ1-1	CASSSTGNTEAFF	TGTGCCAGCAGCTCCACAGGGAACACTGAAGCTTTCTTT
TRBV30	NA	once	TRBJ1-6	CAWGGRSVGPLHF	TGTGCCTGGGGAGGACGGTCGGTCGGGCCCCTCCACTTT
TRBV5-1	TRBD2	NA	TRBJ2-1	CASSAAGGPWQFF	TGCGCCAGCAGCGCAGCGGGAGGGCCGTGGCAGTTCTTC
TRBV20-1	NA	NA	TRBJ1-2	CSAPGPWGYTF	TGCAGTGCCCCAGGTCCATGGGGCTACACCTTC
TRBV5-1	TRBD1	NA	TRBJ1-2	CASSRTGENYGYTF	TGCGCCAGCAGCAGGACAGGAGAAAACTATGGCTACACCTTC
TRBV7-8	NA	NA	TRBJ1-1	CASSGNTEAFF	TGTGCCAGCAGCGGTAACACTGAAGCTTTCTTT
TRBV7-2	TRBD2	NA	TRBJ2-3	CASSLQRGLDTQYF	TGTGCCAGCAGCTTACAGCGGGGGCTAGATACGCAGTATTTT
TRBV4-1	TRBD2	once	TRBJ2-7	CASSRVGLAGGHEQYF	TGCGCCAGCAGCCGCGTCGGACTAGCGGGAGGTCACGAGCAGTACTTC
TRBV6-1	NA	NA	TRBJ2-7	CASSETGFGYEQYF	TGTGCCAGCAGTGAAACAGGGTTTGGCTACGAGCAGTACTTC
TRBV2	NA	NA	TRBJ1-1	CASTFQENTEAFF	TGTGCCAGCACCTTTCAGGAGAACACTGAAGCTTTCTTT
TRBV9	NA	few	TRBJ1-4	CASSPDQGEKLFF	TGTGCCAGCAGCCCAGATCAGGGTGAAAAACTGTTTTTT
TRBV5-1	TRBD1	NA	TRBJ2-1	CASSAAGRQGDNEQFF	TGCGCCAGCAGCGCCGCCGGCCGACAGGGAGACAATGAGCAGTTCTTC
TRBV7-8	TRBD1	NA	TRBJ1-6	CASSLNDRGNSPLHF	TGTGCCAGCAGCTTAAACGACAGGGGCAATTCACCCCTCCACTTT
TRBV29-1	NA	NA	TRBJ2-7	CSVEVDRQYF	TGCAGCGTTGAAGTCGACCGACAGTACTTC
TRBV7-2	NA	once	TRBJ2-4	CASSKRGPNIQYF	TGTGCCAGCAGCAAACGGGGCCCTAACATTCAGTACTTC
TRBV6-6	NA	NA	TRBJ2-1	CASSYGTGSYNEQFF	TGTGCCAGCAGTTACGGTACAGGCTCCTACAATGAGCAGTTCTTC
TRBV5-1	NA	NA	TRBJ2-2	CASNTSPANANTGELFF	TGCGCCAGCAACACCTCCCCGGCCAATGCGAACACCGGGGAGCTGTTTTTT
TRBV6-5	TRBD1	NA	TRBJ2-2	CASSYRRTGSTGELFF	TGTGCCAGCAGTTACCGCCGGACAGGAAGCACCGGGGAGCTGTTTTTT
TRBV5-4	TRBD2	NA	TRBJ2-6	CASSSPGLAGAGANVLTF	TGTGCCAGCAGCTCCCCGGGACTAGCGGGAGCTGGGGCCAACGTCCTGACTTTC
TRBV19	NA	NA	TRBJ1-1	CASSVDSNREAFF	TGTGCCAGTAGTGTGGACAGCAACCGTGAAGCTTTCTTT
TRBV7-6	TRBD2	NA	TRBJ2-5	CASSWTSGRVETQYF	TGTGCCAGCAGCTGGACTAGCGGGAGGGTAGAGACCCAGTACTTC
TRBV9	TRBD2	NA	TRBJ2-3	CASSVAAGRGTDTQYF	TGTGCCAGCAGCGTAGCGGCGGGGAGGGGCACAGATACGCAGTATTTT
TRBV15	NA	once	TRBJ2-4	CATSRDLGAGLQYF	TGTGCCACCAGCAGGGACCTGGGGGCCGGACTTCAGTACTTC
TRBV5-6	NA	NA	TRBJ1-6	CATRKSSYNSPLHF	TGTGCCACCCGGAAGAGCTCCTATAATTCACCCCTCCACTTT
TRBV10-1	TRBD2	few	TRBJ2-7	CASSALAGEVDEQYF	TGCGCCAGCAGTGCGTTAGCGGGAGAGGTTGACGAGCAGTACTTC
TRBV6-5	NA	once	TRBJ2-5	CASRPGRDRETQYF	TGTGCCAGCAGACCTGGCCGGGACCGAGAGACCCAGTACTTC
TRBV6-6	NA	NA	TRBJ2-2	CASSQTQGGTGELFF	TGTGCCAGCAGCCAGACCCAGGGGGGCACCGGGGAGCTGTTTTTT
TRBV13	TRBD1	NA	TRBJ1-1	CASSPRDRGATEAFF	TGTGCCAGCAGCCCTAGGGACAGGGGGGCCACTGAAGCTTTCTTT
TRBV6-5	NA	NA	TRBJ2-1	CATRRGATNEQFF	TGTGCCACCCGCCGGGGGGCGACCAATGAGCAGTTCTTC
TRBV5-4	NA	NA	TRBJ2-7	CASSLGAGTSTNEQYF	TGTGCCAGCAGCTTGGGGGCCGGGACATCCACTAACGAGCAGTACTTC
TRBV4-1	TRBD2	few	TRBJ2-2	CASSQDASGGLLGELFF	TGCGCCAGCAGCCAAGATGCGAGCGGGGGGCTGTTAGGGGAGCTGTTTTTT
TRBV11-2	NA	NA	TRBJ2-5	CASSLRTAQETQYF	TGTGCCAGCAGCCTACGGACAGCCCAAGAGACCCAGTACTTC
TRBV5-4	TRBD1	NA	TRBJ2-2	CASSQDRGPNTGELFF	TGTGCCAGCAGCCAGGACAGGGGGCCAAACACCGGGGAGCTGTTTTTT
TRBV5-1	TRBD2	once	TRBJ2-5	CASSLVGLAGAPYQETQYF	TGCGCCAGCAGCTTGGTAGGTCTAGCGGGGGCCCCGTACCAAGAGACCCAGTACTTC
TRBV25-1	NA	NA	TRBJ2-5	CASGGETQYF	TGTGCCAGCGGAGGGGAGACCCAGTACTTC
TRBV28	TRBD2	NA	TRBJ2-3	CASSSSGSGDLSVYF	TGTGCCAGCAGTTCGTCGGGAAGCGGGGACCTCTCAGTGTATTTT
TRBV7-9	TRBD1	NA	TRBJ2-2	CASSTPKGQAAPGELFF	TGTGCCAGCAGCACCCCGAAGGGACAGGCGGCGCCCGGGGAGCTGTTTTTT
TRBV21-1	NA	NA	TRBJ2-5	CASSPRQSHFSLQETQYF	TGTGCCAGCAGCCCCCGACAGTCCCATTTTAGCCTCCAAGAGACCCAGTACTTC